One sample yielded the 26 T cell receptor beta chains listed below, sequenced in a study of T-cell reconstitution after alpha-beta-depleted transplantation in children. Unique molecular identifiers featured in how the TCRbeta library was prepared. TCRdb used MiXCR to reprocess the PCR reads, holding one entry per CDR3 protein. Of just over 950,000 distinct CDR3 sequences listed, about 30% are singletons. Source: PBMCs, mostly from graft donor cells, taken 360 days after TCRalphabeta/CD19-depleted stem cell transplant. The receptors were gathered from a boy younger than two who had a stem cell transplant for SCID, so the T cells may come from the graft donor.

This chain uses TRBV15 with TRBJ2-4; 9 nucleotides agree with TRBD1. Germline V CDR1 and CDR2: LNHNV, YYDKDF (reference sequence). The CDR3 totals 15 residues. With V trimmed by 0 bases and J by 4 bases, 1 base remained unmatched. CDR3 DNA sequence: TGTGCCACCAGCAGAGATGGACAGGGGAAAAACATTCAGTACTTC. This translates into CATSRDGQGKNIQYF.

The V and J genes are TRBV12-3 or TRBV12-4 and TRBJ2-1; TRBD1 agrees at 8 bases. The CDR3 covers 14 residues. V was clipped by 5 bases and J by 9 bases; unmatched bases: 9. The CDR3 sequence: CASSLHQGAGEQFF. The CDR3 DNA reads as TGTGCCAGCAGTCTCCACCAGGGGGCAGGTGAGCAGTTCTTC.

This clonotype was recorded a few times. CDR3 sequence reads: CASSPEGDRAYEQYF. The CDR3 coding sequence is TGTGCCAGCAGCCCCGAGGGGGACAGAGCCTACGAGCAGTACTTC. The chain uses TRBV9 and TRBJ2-7; 7 bases are shared with TRBD1. This CDR3 has 15 residues. Germline CDR1 and CDR2: SGDLS and YYNGEE. With 4 bases clipped from V and 2 bases from J, the junction kept 9 bases outside the gene matches.

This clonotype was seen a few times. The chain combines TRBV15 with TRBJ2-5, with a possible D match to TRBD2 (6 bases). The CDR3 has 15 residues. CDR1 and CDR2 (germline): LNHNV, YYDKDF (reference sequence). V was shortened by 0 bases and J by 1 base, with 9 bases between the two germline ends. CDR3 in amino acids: CATSRDQRVQETQYF. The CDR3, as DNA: TGTGCCACCAGCAGAGATCAGCGGGTCCAAGAGACCCAGTACTTC.

The chain's CDR3 is CASSFLGGRPLGGELFF. The CDR3, as DNA: TGTGCCAGCAGTTTCCTCGGGGGGAGGCCCCTAGGCGGGGAGCTGTTTTTT. This chain connects TRBV28 to TRBJ2-2, with TRBD2 identical over 7 bases. Germline assignment: CDR1 MDHEN and CDR2 SYDVKM. This CDR3 is 17 amino acids long. J lost 7 bases, V lost 3 bases, and 14 bases had no gene match.

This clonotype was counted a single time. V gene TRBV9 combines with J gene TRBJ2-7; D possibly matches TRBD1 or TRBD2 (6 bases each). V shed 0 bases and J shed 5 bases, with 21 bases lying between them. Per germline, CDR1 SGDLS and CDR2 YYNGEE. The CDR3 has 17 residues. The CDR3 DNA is TGTGCCAGCAGCGTAGGCGGGACAATTGGGATCACCGACGAGCAGTACTTC. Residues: CASSVGGTIGITDEQYF.

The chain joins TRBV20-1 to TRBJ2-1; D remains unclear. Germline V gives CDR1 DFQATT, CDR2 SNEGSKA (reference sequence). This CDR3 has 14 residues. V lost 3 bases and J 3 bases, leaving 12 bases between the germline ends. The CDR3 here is CSASWSARYNEQFF. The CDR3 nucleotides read TGCAGTGCTAGTTGGTCTGCACGCTACAATGAGCAGTTCTTC.

The CDR3 is CASSPGTSQGGEQYF. DNA for the CDR3: TGTGCCAGCAGTCCGGGGACTAGCCAAGGTGGGGAGCAGTACTTC. This chain joins TRBV12-3 or TRBV12-4 and TRBJ2-7, with 9 bases identical to TRBD2. V was clipped by 5 bases and J by 7 bases; unmatched bases: 12. The CDR3 has 15 residues.

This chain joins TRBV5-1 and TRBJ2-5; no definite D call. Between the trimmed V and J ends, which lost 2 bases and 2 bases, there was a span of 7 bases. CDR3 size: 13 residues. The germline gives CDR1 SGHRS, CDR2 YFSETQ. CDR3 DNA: TGCGCCAGCAGCTTAAACCATCAAGAGACCCAGTACTTC. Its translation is CASSLNHQETQYF. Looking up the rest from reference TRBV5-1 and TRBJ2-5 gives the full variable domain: KAGVTQTPRYLIKTRGQQVTLSCSPISGHRSVSWYQQTPGQGLQFLFEYFSETQRNKGNFPGRFSGRQFSNSRSEMNVSTLELGDSALYLCASSLNHQETQYFGPGTRLLVL.

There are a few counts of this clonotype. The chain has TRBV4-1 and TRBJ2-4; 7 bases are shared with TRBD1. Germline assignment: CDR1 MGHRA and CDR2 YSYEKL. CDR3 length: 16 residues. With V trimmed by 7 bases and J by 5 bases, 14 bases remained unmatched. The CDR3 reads CASTKTQQGTQNIQYF. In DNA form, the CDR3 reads TGCGCCAGCACCAAGACCCAACAGGGGACCCAAAACATTCAGTACTTC.

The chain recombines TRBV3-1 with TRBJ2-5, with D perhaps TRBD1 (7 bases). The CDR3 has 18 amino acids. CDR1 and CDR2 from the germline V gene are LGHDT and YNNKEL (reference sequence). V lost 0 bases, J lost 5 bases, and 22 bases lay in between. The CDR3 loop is CASSQESWPGGFEETQYF. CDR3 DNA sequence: TGTGCCAGCAGCCAAGAGTCCTGGCCAGGGGGGTTCGAGGAGACCCAGTACTTC.

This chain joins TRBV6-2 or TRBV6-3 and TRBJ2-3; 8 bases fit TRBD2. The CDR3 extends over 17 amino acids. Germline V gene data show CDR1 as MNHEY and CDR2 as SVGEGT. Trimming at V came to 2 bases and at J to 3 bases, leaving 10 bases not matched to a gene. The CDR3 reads CASSYRRQAGVTDTQYF. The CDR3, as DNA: TGTGCCAGCAGTTACCGAAGGCAAGCGGGGGTAACAGATACGCAGTATTTT.

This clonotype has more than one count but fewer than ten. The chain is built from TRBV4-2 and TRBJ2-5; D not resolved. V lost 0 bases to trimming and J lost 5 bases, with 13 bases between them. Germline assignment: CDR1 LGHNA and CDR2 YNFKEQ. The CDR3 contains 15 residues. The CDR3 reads CASSQDSLDVETQYF. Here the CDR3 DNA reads TGTGCCAGCAGCCAAGATTCCCTAGACGTGGAGACCCAGTACTTC.

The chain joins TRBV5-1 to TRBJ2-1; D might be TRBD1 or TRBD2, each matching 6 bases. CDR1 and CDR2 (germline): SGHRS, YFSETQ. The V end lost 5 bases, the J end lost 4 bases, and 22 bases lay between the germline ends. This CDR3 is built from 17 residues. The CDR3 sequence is CASRGGSLFSMYNEQFF. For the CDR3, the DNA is TGCGCCAGCAGGGGGGGCTCCCTTTTCTCGATGTACAATGAGCAGTTCTTC. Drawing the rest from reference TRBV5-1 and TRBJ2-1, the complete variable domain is KAGVTQTPRYLIKTRGQQVTLSCSPISGHRSVSWYQQTPGQGLQFLFEYFSETQRNKGNFPGRFSGRQFSNSRSEMNVSTLELGDSALYLCASRGGSLFSMYNEQFFGPGTRLTVL.

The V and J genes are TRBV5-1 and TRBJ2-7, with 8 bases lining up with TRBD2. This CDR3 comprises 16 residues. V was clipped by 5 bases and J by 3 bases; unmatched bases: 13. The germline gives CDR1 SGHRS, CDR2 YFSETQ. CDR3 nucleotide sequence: TGCGCCAGCAGTCACGGGCGGGAGGTCCGGAACTACGAGCAGTACTTC. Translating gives CASSHGREVRNYEQYF.

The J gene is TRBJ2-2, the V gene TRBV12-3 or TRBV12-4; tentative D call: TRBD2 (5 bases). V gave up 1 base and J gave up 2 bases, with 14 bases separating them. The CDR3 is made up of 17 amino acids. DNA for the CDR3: TGTGCCAGCAGTTTAGATCCGAGGGAGCCTAACACCGGGGAGCTGTTTTTT. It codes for CASSLDPREPNTGELFF.

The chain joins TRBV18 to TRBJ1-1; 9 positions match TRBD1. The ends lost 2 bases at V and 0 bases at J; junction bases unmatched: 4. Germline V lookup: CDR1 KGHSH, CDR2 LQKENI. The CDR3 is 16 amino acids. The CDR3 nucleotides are TGTGCCAGCTCACCATGGACAGGGGCACTGAACACTGAAGCTTTCTTT. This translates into CASSPWTGALNTEAFF.

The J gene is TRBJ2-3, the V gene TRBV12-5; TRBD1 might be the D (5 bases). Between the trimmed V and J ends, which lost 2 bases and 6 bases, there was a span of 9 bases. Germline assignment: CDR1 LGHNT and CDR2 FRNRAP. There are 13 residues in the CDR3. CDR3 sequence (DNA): TGTGCTAGTGGTTTGCCACCAGGGGATACGCAGTATTTT. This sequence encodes CASGLPPGDTQYF.

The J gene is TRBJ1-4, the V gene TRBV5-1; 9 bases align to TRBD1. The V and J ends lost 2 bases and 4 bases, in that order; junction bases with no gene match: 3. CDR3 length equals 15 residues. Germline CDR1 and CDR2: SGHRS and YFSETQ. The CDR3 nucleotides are TGCGCCAGCAGCTTCGGACAGGGGAATAATGAAAAACTGTTTTTT. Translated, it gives CASSFGQGNNEKLFF.

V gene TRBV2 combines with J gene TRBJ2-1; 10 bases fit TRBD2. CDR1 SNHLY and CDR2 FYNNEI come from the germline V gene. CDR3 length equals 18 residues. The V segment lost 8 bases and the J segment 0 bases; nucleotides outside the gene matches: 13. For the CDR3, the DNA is TGTGCCAGCTGTTGGGACAGGCTAGCGGGGGTCTCCTACAATGAGCAGTTCTTC. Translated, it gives CASCWDRLAGVSYNEQFF.

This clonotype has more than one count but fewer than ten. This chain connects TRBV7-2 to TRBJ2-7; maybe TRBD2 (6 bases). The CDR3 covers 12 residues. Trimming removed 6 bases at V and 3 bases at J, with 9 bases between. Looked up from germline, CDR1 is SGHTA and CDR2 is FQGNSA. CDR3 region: CASSLAFYEQYF. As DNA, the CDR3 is TGTGCCAGCAGTCTAGCGTTCTACGAGCAGTACTTC.

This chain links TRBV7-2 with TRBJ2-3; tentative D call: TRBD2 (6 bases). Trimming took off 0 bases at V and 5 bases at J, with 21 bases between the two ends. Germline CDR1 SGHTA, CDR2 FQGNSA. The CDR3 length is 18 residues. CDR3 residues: CASSLAGVRRGLRDTQYF. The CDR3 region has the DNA TGTGCCAGCAGCTTAGCGGGGGTCAGGAGGGGACTCAGAGATACGCAGTATTTT.

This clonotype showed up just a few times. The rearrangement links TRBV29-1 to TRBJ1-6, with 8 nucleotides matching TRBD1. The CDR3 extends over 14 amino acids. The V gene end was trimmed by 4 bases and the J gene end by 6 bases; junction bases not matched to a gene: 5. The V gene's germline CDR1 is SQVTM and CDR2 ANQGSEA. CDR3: CSVATGQVNSPLHF. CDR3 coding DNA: TGCAGCGTTGCCACGGGACAGGTTAATTCACCCCTCCACTTT.

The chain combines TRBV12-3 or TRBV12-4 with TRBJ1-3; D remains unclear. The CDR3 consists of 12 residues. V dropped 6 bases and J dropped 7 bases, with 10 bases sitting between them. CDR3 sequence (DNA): TGTGCCAGCAGATCTCCGTGGAACACCATATATTTT. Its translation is CASRSPWNTIYF.

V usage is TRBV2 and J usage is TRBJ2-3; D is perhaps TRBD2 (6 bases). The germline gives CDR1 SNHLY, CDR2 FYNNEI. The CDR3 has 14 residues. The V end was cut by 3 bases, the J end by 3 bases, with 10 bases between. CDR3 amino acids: CASSDAGLTDTQYF. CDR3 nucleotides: TGTGCCAGCAGTGACGCGGGGTTAACAGATACGCAGTATTTT.

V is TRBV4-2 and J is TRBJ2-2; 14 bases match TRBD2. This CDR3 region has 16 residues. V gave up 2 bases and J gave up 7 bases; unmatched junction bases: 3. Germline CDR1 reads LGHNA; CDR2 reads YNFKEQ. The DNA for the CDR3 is TGTGCCAGCAGCCAACGGACTAGCGGGGGGCGCGGGGAGCTGTTTTTT. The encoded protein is CASSQRTSGGRGELFF.